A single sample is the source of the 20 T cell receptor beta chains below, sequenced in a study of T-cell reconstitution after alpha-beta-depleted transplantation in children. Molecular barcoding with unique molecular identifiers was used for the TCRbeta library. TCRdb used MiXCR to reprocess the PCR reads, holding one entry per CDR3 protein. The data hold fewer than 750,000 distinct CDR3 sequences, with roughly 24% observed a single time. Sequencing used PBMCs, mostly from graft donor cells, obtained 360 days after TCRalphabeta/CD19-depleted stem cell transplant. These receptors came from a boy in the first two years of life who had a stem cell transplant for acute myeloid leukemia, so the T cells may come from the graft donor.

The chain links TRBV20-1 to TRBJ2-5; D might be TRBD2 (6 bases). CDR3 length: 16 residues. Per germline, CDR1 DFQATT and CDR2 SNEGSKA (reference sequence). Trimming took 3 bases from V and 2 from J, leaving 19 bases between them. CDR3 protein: CSASTPIRRDQETQYF. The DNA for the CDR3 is TGCAGTGCTAGCACACCTATTAGGAGGGATCAAGAGACCCAGTACTTC.

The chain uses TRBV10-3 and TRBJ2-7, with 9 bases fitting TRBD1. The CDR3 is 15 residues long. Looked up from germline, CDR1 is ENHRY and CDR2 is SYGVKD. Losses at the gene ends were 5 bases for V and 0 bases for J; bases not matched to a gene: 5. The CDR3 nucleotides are TGTGCCATCAGTACCGGGACAGGGACCTCCTACGAGCAGTACGTC. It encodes CAISTGTGTSYEQYV.

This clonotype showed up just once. The CDR3 region has the DNA TGCGCCAGCAGCCAAGATCCCTGGGGGGGAGGCAATCAGCCCCAGCATTTT. Its protein is CASSQDPWGGGNQPQHF. The rearrangement uses TRBV4-3 and TRBJ1-5; D possibly corresponds to TRBD1 (5 bases). Germline V gene data show CDR1 as LGHNA and CDR2 as YSLEER. The CDR3 covers 17 residues. The germline V and J ends were trimmed by 0 bases and 2 bases, with 14 bases remaining between them.

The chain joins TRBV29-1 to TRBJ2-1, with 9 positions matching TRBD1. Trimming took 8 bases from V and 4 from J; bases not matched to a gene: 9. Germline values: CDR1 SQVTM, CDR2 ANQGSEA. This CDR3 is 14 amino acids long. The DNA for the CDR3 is TGCAGCATTAAAAGGACAGGGGCTTACAATGAGCAGTTCTTC. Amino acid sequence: CSIKRTGAYNEQFF.

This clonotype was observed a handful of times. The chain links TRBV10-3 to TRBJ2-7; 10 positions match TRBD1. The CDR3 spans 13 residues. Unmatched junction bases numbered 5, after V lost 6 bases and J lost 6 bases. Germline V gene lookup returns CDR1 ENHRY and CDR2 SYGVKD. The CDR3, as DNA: TGTGCCATCAGATTCCGGGACAGGGGCGAGCAGTACTTC. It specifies CAIRFRDRGEQYF.

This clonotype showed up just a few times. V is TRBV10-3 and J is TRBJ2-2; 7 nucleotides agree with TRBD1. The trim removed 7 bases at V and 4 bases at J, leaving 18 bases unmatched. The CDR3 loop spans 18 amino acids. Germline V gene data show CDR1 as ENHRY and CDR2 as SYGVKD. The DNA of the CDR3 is TGTGCCATCACCACTAACCCCGGGACAGCCTCGGGCACCGGGGAGCTGTTTTTT. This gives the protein CAITTNPGTASGTGELFF.

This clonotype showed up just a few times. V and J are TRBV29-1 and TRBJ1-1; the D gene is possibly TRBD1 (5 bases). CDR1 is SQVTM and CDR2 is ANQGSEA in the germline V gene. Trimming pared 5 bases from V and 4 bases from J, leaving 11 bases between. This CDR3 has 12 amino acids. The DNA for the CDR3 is TGCAGCGTTTCGGCAGGGCGCACTGAAGCTTTCTTT. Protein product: CSVSAGRTEAFF. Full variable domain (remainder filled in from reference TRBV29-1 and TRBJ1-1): SAVISQKPSRDICQRGTSLTIQCQVDSQVTMMFWYRQQPGQSLTLIATANQGSEATYESGFVIDKFPISRPNLTFSTLTVSNMSPEDSSIYLCSVSAGRTEAFFGQGTRLTVV.

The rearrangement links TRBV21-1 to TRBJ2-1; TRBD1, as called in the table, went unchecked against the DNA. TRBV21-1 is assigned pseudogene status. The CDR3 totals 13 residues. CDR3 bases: TGTGCCAGCAGCACCTGGGGGGGGGAGGAGCAGTTCTTC. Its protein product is CASSTWGGEEQFF.

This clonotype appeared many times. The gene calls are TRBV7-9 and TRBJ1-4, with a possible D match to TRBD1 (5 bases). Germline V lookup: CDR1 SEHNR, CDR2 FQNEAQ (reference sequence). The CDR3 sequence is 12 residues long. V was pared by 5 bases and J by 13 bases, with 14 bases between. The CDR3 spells CASSPGPGRLFF. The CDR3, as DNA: TGTGCCAGCAGCCCTGGCCCGGGACGACTGTTTTTT.

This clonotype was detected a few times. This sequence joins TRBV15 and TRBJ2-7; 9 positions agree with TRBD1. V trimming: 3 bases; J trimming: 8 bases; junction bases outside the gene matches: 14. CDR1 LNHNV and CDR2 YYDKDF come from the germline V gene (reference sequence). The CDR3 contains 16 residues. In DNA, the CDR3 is TGTGCCACCAGCAGCTCACGGGGGACAGGGAATCAGAAGCAGTACGTC. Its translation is CATSSSRGTGNQKQYV.

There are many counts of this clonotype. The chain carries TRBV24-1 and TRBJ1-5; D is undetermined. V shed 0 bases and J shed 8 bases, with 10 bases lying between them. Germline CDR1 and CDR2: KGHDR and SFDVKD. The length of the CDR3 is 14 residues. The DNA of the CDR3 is TGTGCCACCAGTGATTTGTACAGCCTGGAGCCCCAGCATTTT. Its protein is CATSDLYSLEPQHF.

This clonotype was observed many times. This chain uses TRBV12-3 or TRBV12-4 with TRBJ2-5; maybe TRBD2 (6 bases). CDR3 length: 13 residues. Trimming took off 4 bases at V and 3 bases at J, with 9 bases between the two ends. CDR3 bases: TGTGCCAGCAGTTATACGGGAGAAGAGACCCAGTACTTC. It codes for CASSYTGEETQYF.

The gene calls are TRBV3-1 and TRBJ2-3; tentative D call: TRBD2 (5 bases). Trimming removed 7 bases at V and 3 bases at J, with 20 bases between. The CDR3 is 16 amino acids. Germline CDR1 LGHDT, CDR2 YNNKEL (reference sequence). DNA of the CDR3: TGTGCCAGCAACTATGGACTCGCTCTTCAAACAGATACGCAGTATTTT. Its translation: CASNYGLALQTDTQYF.

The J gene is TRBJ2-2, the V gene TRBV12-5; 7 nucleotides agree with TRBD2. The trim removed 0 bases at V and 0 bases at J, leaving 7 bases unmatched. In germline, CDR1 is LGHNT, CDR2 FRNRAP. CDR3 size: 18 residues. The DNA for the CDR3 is TGTGCTAGTGGTTTGGTCGCTAGCGGCGCCTCGAACACCGGGGAGCTGTTTTTT. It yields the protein CASGLVASGASNTGELFF.

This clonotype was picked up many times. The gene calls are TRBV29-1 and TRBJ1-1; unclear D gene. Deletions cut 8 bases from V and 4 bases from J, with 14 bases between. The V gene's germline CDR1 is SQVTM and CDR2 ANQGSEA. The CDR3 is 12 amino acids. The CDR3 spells CSNGREGTEAFF. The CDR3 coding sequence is TGCAGCAATGGACGGGAGGGCACTGAAGCTTTCTTT. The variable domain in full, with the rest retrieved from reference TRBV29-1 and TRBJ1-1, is SAVISQKPSRDICQRGTSLTIQCQVDSQVTMMFWYRQQPGQSLTLIATANQGSEATYESGFVIDKFPISRPNLTFSTLTVSNMSPEDSSIYLCSNGREGTEAFFGQGTRLTVV.

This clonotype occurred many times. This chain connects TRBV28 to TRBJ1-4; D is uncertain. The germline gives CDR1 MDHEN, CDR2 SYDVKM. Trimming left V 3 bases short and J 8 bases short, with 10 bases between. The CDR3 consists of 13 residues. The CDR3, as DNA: TGTGCCAGCAGTTTCATCAGTCGCGAAAAACTGTTTTTT. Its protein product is CASSFISREKLFF.

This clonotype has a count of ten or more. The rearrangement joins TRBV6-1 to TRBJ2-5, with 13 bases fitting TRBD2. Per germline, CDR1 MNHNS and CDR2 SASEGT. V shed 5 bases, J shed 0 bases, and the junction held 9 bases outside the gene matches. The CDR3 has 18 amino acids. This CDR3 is CASSTRLAGGPDQETQYF. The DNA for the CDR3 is TGTGCCAGCAGTACCAGACTAGCGGGGGGCCCTGACCAAGAGACCCAGTACTTC.

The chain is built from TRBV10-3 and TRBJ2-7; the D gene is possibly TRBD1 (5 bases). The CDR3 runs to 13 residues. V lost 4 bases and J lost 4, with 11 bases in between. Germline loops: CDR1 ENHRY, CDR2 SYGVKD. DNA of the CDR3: TGTGCCATCAGTGGGCCAGGGCAATACGAGCAGTACTTC. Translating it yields CAISGPGQYEQYF.

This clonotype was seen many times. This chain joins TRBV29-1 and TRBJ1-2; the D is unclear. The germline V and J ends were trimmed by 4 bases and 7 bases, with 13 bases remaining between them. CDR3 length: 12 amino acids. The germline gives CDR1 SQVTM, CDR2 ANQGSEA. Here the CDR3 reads CSVVLPSGGYTF. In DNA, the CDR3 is TGCAGCGTTGTCCTGCCTTCTGGTGGCTACACCTTC.

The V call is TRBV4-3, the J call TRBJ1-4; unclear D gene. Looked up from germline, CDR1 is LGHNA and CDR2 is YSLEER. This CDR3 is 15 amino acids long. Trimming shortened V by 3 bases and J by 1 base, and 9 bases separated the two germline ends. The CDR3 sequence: CASSHLDGTNEKLFF. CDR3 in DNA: TGCGCCAGCAGCCACCTGGACGGAACTAATGAAAAACTGTTTTTT.